This TCR beta chain appears in the sequencing data of a study of T-cell reconstitution after alpha-beta-depleted transplantation in children. Unique molecular identifiers were incorporated into the prepared TCRbeta library. Each CDR3 protein gets one entry after TCRdb re-called the PCR reads with MiXCR. The table has roughly 500,000 distinct CDR3 sequences, around 13% seen once; the top ten hold 5% to 6%. This CDR3 is built from 14 residues. Looked up from germline, CDR1 is LNHDA and CDR2 is SQIVND (reference sequence). V was cut by 2 bases and J by 0 bases, with 8 bases left in between. Sequences were derived from PBMCs from the stem cell graft donor, sampled from the stem cell graft. The sequence was collected from a human donor who donated a stem cell graft to a child with combined immunodeficiency. The rearrangement uses TRBV19 and TRBJ2-7; D not certain. CDR3 in DNA: TGTGCCAGTAGTATAATGGTGAGCTCCTACGAGCAGTACTTC. It is translated as CASSIMVSSYEQYF.